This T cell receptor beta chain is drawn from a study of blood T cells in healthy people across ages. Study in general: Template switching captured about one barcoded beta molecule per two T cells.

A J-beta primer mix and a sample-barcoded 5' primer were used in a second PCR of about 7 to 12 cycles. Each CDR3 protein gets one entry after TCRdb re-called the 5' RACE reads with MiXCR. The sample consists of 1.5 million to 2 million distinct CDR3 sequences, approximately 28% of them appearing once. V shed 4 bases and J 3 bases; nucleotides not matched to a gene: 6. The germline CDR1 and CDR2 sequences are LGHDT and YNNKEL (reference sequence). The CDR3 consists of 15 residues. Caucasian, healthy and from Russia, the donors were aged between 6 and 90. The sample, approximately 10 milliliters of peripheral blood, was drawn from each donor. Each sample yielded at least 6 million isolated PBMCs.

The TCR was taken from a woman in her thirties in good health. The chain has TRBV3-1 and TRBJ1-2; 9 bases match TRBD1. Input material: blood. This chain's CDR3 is CASSRGQGRDYGYTF. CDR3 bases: TGTGCCAGCAGCCGCGGACAGGGGAGGGACTATGGCTACACCTTC. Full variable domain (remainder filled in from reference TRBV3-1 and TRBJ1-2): DTAVSQTPKYLVTQMGNDKSIKCEQNLGHDTMYWYKQDSKKFLKIMFSYNNKELIINETVPNRFSPKSPDKAHLNLHINSLELGDSAVYFCASSRGQGRDYGYTFGSGTRLTVV.